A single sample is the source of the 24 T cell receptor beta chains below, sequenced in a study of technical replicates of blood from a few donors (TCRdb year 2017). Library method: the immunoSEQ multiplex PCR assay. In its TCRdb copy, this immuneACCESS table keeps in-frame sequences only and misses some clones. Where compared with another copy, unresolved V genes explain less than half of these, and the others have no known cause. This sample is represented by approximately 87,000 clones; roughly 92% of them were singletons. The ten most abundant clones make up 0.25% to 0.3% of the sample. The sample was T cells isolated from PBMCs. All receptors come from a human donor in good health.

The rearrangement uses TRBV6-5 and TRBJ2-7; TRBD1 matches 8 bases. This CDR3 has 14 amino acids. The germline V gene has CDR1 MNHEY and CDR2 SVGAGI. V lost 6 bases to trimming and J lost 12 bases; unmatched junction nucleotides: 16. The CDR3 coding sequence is TGTGCCAGCAGCTTCGGGACAGGTCCCTCTCGTTGGTACTTC. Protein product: CASSFGTGPSRWYF.

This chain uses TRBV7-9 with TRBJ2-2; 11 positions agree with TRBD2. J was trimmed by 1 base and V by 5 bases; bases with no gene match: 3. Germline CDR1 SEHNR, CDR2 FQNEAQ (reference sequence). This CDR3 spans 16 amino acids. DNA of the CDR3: TGTGCCAGCAGCGCGGGACTAGCGGTGAACACCGGGGAGCTGTTTTTT. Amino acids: CASSAGLAVNTGELFF.

The CDR3 coding sequence is TGCAGCGTTTCCGGGACAGGTTATAATGAAAAACTGTTTTTT. Translated: CSVSGTGYNEKLFF. The chain joins TRBV29-1 to TRBJ1-4; TRBD1 matches at 8 bases. Losses at the gene ends were 5 bases for V and 4 bases for J; bases not matched to a gene: 6. In germline, CDR1 is SQVTM, CDR2 ANQGSEA. This CDR3 spans 14 amino acids.

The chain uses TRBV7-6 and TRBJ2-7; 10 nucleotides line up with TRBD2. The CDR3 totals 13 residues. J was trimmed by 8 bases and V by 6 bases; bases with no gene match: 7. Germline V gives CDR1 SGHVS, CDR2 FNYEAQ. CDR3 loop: CASRSAGGLKQYF. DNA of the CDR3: TGTGCCAGCAGGTCAGCGGGAGGGCTCAAGCAGTACTTC.

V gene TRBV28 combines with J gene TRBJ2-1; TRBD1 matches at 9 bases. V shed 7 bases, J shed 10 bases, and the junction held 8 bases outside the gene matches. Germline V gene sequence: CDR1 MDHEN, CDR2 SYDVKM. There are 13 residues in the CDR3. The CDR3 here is CASIEDRGNEQFF. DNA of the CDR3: TGTGCCAGCATTGAGGACAGGGGTAACGAGCAGTTCTTC.

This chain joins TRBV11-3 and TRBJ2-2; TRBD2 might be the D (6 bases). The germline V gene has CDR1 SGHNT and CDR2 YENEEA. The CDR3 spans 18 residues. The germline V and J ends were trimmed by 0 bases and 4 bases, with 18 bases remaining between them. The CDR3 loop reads CASSLDIRVRGFTGELFF. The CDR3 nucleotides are TGTGCCAGCAGCTTAGATATTAGGGTGCGGGGATTCACCGGGGAGCTGTTTTTT.

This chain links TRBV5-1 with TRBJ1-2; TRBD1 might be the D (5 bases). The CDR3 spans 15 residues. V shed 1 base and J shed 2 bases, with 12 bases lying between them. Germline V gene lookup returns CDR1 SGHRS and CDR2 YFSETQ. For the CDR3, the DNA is TGCGCCAGCAGCTTGAATTCGGACACCAACTATGGCTACACCTTC. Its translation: CASSLNSDTNYGYTF. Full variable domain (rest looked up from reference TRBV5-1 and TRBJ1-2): KAGVTQTPRYLIKTRGQQVTLSCSPISGHRSVSWYQQTPGQGLQFLFEYFSETQRNKGNFPGRFSGRQFSNSRSEMNVSTLELGDSALYLCASSLNSDTNYGYTFGSGTRLTVV.

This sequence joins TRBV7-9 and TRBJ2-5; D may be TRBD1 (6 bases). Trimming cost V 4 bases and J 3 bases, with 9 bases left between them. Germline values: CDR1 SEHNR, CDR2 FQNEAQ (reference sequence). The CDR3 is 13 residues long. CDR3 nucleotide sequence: TGTGCCAGCAGCTCGGCAGGGGAAGAGACCCAGTACTTC. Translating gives CASSSAGEETQYF. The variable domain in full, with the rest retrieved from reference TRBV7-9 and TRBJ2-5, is DTGVSQNPRHKITKRGQNVTFRCDPISEHNRLYWYRQTLGQGPEFLTYFQNEAQLEKSRLLSDRFSAERPKGSFSTLEIQRTEQGDSAMYLCASSSAGEETQYFGPGTRLLVL.

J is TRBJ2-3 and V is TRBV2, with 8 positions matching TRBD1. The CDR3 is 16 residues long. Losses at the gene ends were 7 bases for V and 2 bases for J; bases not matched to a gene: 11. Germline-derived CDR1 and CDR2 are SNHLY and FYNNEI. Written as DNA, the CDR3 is TGTGCCAGCATTTTGATCGACAGGGGCTTCACAGATACGCAGTATTTT. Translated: CASILIDRGFTDTQYF.

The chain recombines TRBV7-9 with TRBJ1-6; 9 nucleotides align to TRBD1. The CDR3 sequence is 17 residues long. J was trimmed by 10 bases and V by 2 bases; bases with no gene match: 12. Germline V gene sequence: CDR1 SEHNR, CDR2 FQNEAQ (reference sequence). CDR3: CASSLKTLGQGPSPLHF. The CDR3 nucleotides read TGTGCCAGCAGCTTAAAAACCCTGGGACAGGGACCCTCACCCCTCCACTTT.

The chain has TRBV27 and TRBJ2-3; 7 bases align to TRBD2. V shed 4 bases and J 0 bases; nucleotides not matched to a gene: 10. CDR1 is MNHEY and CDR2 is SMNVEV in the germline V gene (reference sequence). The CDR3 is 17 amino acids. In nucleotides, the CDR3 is TGTGCCAGCAGTTCGCTAGCGGCCGAGCCCAGCACAGATACGCAGTATTTT. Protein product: CASSSLAAEPSTDTQYF.

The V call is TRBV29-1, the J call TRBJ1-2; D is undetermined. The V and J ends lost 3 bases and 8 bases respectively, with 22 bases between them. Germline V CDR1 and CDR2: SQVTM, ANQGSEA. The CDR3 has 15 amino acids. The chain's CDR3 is CSVDYKVEGGWGYTF. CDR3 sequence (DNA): TGCAGCGTTGATTATAAGGTTGAGGGAGGCTGGGGCTACACCTTC.

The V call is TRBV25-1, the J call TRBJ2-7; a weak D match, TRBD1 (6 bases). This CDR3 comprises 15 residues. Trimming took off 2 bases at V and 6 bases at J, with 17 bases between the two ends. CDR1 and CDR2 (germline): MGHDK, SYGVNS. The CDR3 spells CASSEPRGGDTEQYF. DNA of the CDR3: TGTGCCAGCAGTGAACCCCGTGGTGGGGACACCGAGCAGTACTTC.

CDR3 sequence: CASSPEGVLSGNTIYF. CDR3 coding DNA: TGCGCCAGCAGCCCAGAGGGGGTGCTCTCTGGAAACACCATATATTTT. V and J are TRBV5-1 and TRBJ1-3; D is possibly TRBD1 (6 bases). V was trimmed by 4 bases and J by 0 bases, leaving 14 bases between them. The CDR3 contains 16 residues. CDR1 SGHRS and CDR2 YFSETQ come from the germline V gene.

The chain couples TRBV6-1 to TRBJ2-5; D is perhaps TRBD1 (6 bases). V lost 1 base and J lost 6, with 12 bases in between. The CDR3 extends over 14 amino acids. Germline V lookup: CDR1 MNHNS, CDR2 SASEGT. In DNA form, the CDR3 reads TGTGCCAGCAGTGAAGACAGGGTAGTCAAGACCCAGTACTTC. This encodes CASSEDRVVKTQYF.

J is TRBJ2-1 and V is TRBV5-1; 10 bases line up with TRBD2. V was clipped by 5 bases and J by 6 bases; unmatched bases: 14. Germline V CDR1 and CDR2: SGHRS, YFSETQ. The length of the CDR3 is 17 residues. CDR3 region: CASRYSGTSVLSNEQFF. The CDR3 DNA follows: TGCGCCAGCAGGTACTCCGGGACTAGCGTTCTGAGCAATGAGCAGTTCTTC.

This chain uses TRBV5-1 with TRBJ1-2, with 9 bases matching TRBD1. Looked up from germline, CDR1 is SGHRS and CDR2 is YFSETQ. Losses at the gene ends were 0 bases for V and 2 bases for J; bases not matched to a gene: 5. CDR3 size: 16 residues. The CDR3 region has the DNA TGCGCCAGCAGCTTGGATAGCGGGACAGGGAACTATGGCTACACCTTC. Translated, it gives CASSLDSGTGNYGYTF.

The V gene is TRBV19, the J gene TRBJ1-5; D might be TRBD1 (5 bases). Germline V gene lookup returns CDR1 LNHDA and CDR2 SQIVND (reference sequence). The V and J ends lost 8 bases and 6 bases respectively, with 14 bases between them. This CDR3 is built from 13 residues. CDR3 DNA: TGTGCCAGTTGGGGCCCGGTTACTCAGCCCCAGCATTTT. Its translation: CASWGPVTQPQHF. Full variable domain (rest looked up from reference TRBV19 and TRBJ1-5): DGGITQSPKYLFRKEGQNVTLSCEQNLNHDAMYWYRQDPGQGLRLIYYSQIVNDFQKGDIAEGYSVSREKKESFPLTVTSAQKNPTAFYLCASWGPVTQPQHFGDGTRLSIL.

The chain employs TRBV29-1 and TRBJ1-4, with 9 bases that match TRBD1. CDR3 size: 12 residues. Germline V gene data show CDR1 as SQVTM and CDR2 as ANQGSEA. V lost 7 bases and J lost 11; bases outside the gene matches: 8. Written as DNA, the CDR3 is TGCAGCGCGTCCGGGACAGGGCTTAAACTGTTTTTT. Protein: CSASGTGLKLFF.

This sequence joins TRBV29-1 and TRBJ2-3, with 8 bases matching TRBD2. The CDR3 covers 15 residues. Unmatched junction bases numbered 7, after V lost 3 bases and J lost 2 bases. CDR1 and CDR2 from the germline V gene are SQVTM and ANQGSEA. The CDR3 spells CSVDSLAGVTDTQYF. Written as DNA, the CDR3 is TGCAGCGTTGATAGCCTAGCGGGTGTCACAGATACGCAGTATTTT.

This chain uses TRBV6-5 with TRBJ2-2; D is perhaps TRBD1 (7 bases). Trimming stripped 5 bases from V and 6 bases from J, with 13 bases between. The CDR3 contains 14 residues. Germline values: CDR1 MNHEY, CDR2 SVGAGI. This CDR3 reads CASSRQGLAGELFF. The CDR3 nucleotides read TGTGCCAGCAGTCGACAGGGACTGGCCGGGGAGCTGTTTTTT.

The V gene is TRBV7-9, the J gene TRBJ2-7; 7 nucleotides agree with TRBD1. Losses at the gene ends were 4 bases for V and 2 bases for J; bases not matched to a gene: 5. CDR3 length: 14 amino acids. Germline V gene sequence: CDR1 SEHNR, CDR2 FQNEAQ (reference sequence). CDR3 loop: CASSYQGGAYEQYF. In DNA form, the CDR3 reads TGTGCCAGCAGCTACCAAGGGGGCGCCTACGAGCAGTACTTC.

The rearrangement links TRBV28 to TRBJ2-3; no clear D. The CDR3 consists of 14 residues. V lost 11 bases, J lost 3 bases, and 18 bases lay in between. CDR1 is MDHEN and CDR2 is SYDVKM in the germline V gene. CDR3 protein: CAGSPRFRTDTQYF. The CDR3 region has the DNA TGTGCCGGCTCACCAAGATTCCGAACAGATACGCAGTATTTT.

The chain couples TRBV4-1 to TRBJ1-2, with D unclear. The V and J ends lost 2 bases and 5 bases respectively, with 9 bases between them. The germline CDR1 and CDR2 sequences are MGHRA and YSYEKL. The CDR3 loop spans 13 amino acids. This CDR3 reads CASSQISSYGYTF. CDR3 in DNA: TGCGCCAGCAGCCAAATCTCCTCTTATGGCTACACCTTC.